A single sample is the source of the 32 T cell receptor beta chains below, sequenced in a study of T-cell memory formation after mild COVID-19. TCRdb reanalysed the 5' RACE reads using MiXCR and keeps one entry per CDR3 protein. The sample includes approximately 250,000 distinct CDR3 sequences, 16% of them seen just once. The source material was PBMCs or a T cell subset sorted from them (not recorded which). All receptors come from a man aged 18 to 29 who had mild COVID-19 (a few samples of this study predate the infection). Cell type and time point are not known.

This clonotype was picked up a small number of times. The chain joins TRBV7-2 to TRBJ2-1; TRBD2 might be the D (6 bases). The germline V gene has CDR1 SGHTA and CDR2 FQGNSA. This CDR3 is 16 amino acids long. V shed 5 bases and J shed 11 bases, with 25 bases lying between them. CDR3 nucleotides: TGTGCCAGCAGCCCCCTAGGGTCTAGCGCGGGGAAAAAGCAGTTCTTC. The encoded protein is CASSPLGSSAGKKQFF.

V gene TRBV5-5 combines with J gene TRBJ2-7; tentative D call: TRBD1 (6 bases). CDR3 length equals 15 residues. Looked up from germline, CDR1 is SGHKS and CDR2 is YYEKEE (reference sequence). With 3 bases removed from V and 2 bases from J, the gap between germline ends came to 15 bases. CDR3 nucleotide sequence: TGTGCCAGCAGCTCGGCTTACAGGGCACCCTACGAGCAGTACGTC. Translating gives CASSSAYRAPYEQYV.

This clonotype was observed a few times. The V call is TRBV7-9, the J call TRBJ2-7; D uncertain. Germline assignment: CDR1 SEHNR and CDR2 FQNEAQ (reference sequence). The CDR3 length is 13 residues. Trimming took off 5 bases at V and 0 bases at J, with 8 bases between the two ends. This CDR3 reads CASSHGSSYEQYV. The DNA of the CDR3 is TGTGCCAGCAGCCACGGCAGCTCCTACGAGCAGTACGTC.

This clonotype was recorded a few times. V usage is TRBV4-1 and J usage is TRBJ1-1; D is uncertain. V dropped 1 base and J dropped 1 base, with 10 bases sitting between them. The CDR3 has 15 amino acids. CDR1 is MGHRA, CDR2 YSYEKL, per germline. The CDR3 nucleotides read TGCGCCAGCAGCCAAGTCGGCCCACCGAACACTGAAGCTTTCTTT. Translated, it gives CASSQVGPPNTEAFF.

This clonotype was counted a few times. This rearrangement joins TRBV7-9 to TRBJ2-7; D gene uncertain. There are 14 residues in the CDR3. CDR1 is SEHNR, CDR2 FQNEAQ, per germline (reference sequence). V gave up 1 base and J gave up 1 base, with 8 bases separating them. The CDR3 DNA follows: TGTGCCAGCAGCTTAGTGGGGATATCCTACGAGCAGTACTTC. Protein: CASSLVGISYEQYF.

This chain joins TRBV7-9 and TRBJ2-7; D not certain. The CDR3 has 13 residues. V lost 5 bases to trimming and J lost 2 bases, with 10 bases between them. Looked up from germline, CDR1 is SEHNR and CDR2 is FQNEAQ (reference sequence). The CDR3 DNA sequence: TGTGCCAGCAGCCTCCCCTACCCCTACGAGCAGTACTTC. It specifies CASSLPYPYEQYF. Full variable domain (remainder filled in from reference TRBV7-9 and TRBJ2-7): DTGVSQNPRHKITKRGQNVTFRCDPISEHNRLYWYRQTLGQGPEFLTYFQNEAQLEKSRLLSDRFSAERPKGSFSTLEIQRTEQGDSAMYLCASSLPYPYEQYFGPGTRLTVT.

The sample holds a few counts of this clonotype. This rearrangement joins TRBV6-6 to TRBJ1-3; D gene unclear. The CDR3 is made up of 13 amino acids. With 7 bases removed from V and 0 bases from J, the gap between germline ends came to 7 bases. Per the germline V gene, CDR1 is MNHNY and CDR2 is SVGAGI (reference sequence). The CDR3: CASIVSSGNTIYF. The CDR3 DNA follows: TGTGCCAGCATCGTGAGCTCTGGAAACACCATATATTTT.

This clonotype was recorded a few times. The chain joins TRBV29-1 to TRBJ2-3, with D possibly TRBD2 on 5 matching bases. This CDR3 has 13 amino acids. The ends were cut back, 7 bases at V and 3 bases at J, with 14 bases in the middle. Looked up from germline, CDR1 is SQVTM and CDR2 is ANQGSEA. The CDR3 protein is CSAEGLATDTQYF. DNA for the CDR3: TGCAGCGCAGAGGGTTTAGCTACAGATACGCAGTATTTT.

This chain links TRBV7-9 with TRBJ2-1, with 7 bases aligning to TRBD1. The CDR3 covers 12 residues. Germline V gene data show CDR1 as SEHNR and CDR2 as FQNEAQ (reference sequence). CDR3 sequence: CVTRQGYNEQFF. DNA for the CDR3: TGTGTCACGCGACAGGGTTACAATGAGCAGTTCTTC.

This clonotype was recorded a few times. The chain links TRBV12-3 or TRBV12-4 to TRBJ1-2; the D is unclear. Trimming took off 3 bases at V and 6 bases at J, with 8 bases between the two ends. The CDR3 spans 12 residues. In DNA form, the CDR3 reads TGTGCCAGCAGTTTCATGTCTAATGGCTACACCTTC. It translates to CASSFMSNGYTF.

This clonotype was recorded many times. The chain employs TRBV5-1 and TRBJ2-7; D is possibly TRBD1 or TRBD2 (6 bases each). V gave up 5 bases and J gave up 3 bases, with 18 bases separating them. The germline gives CDR1 SGHRS, CDR2 YFSETQ. The CDR3 has 15 residues. CDR3: CASSSQQGLVYEQYF. CDR3 coding DNA: TGCGCCAGCAGTTCTCAACAGGGACTCGTCTACGAGCAGTACTTC.

This clonotype was counted only a few times. This chain connects TRBV7-9 to TRBJ2-1; D is possibly TRBD2 (5 bases). V was pared by 5 bases and J by 2 bases, with 13 bases between. The length of the CDR3 is 15 residues. Germline-derived CDR1 and CDR2 are SEHNR and FQNEAQ (reference sequence). CDR3 loop: CASSLRLQPYNEQFF. The CDR3 DNA reads TGTGCCAGCAGCCTCAGACTACAACCCTACAATGAGCAGTTCTTC.

This clonotype occurred a few times. The V and J genes are TRBV28 and TRBJ1-5, with D hard to call. Trimming cost V 2 bases and J 0 bases, with 8 bases left between them. The CDR3 spans 15 residues. The V gene's germline CDR1 is MDHEN and CDR2 SYDVKM. This CDR3 is CASSLVGYSNQPQHF. The DNA of the CDR3 is TGTGCCAGCAGTTTAGTAGGTTATAGCAATCAGCCCCAGCATTTT.

This clonotype occurred many times. V gene TRBV6-5 combines with J gene TRBJ2-3; 10 bases are shared with TRBD2. The CDR3 runs 13 residues. After removal of 7 bases from V and 4 bases from J, the junction contained 2 bases not matched to a gene. Germline assignment: CDR1 MNHEY and CDR2 SVGAGI. CDR3: CASTTSGADTQYF. In DNA form, the CDR3 reads TGTGCCAGCACCACTAGCGGGGCAGATACGCAGTATTTT.

The table lists this clonotype with a few counts. In nucleotides, the CDR3 is TGTGCCAGCGGCGGGACCACGAGGGAAAAACTGTTTTTT. This gives the protein CASGGTTREKLFF. This sequence joins TRBV6-5 and TRBJ1-4; perhaps TRBD1 as D (5 bases). The ends were cut back, 8 bases at V and 8 bases at J, with 15 bases in the middle. The CDR3 is 13 residues long. CDR1 and CDR2 (germline): MNHEY, SVGAGI.

V and J are TRBV9 and TRBJ2-5; TRBD1 matches 10 bases. This CDR3 is 17 amino acids long. Germline CDR1 and CDR2: SGDLS and YYNGEE. V lost 3 bases, J lost 2 bases, and 10 bases stayed unmatched. In DNA form, the CDR3 reads TGTGCCAGCAGCGGAGGGACCGGGACAGGGGTTCAAGAGACCCAGTACTTC. It encodes CASSGGTGTGVQETQYF.

V usage is TRBV6-5 and J usage is TRBJ2-7; the match to TRBD1 covers 7 bases. CDR1 is MNHEY and CDR2 is SVGAGI in the germline V gene. CDR3 length: 14 amino acids. V was clipped by 6 bases and J by 4 bases; unmatched bases: 9. Written as DNA, the CDR3 is TGTGCCAGCAGACCCGACAGGGATTGGTACGAGCAGTACTTC. Translated: CASRPDRDWYEQYF.

This clonotype was counted ten times or more. The V and J genes are TRBV10-3 and TRBJ2-1, with unresolved D. The germline gives CDR1 ENHRY, CDR2 SYGVKD. This CDR3 region has 13 residues. Trimming shortened V by 4 bases and J by 3 bases, and 7 bases separated the two germline ends. The CDR3 protein is CAISATLYNEQFF. The CDR3 bases are TGTGCCATCAGTGCGACACTCTACAATGAGCAGTTCTTC.

This clonotype was counted a few times. V and J are TRBV6-5 and TRBJ2-2; the D is unclear. The ends were cut back, 7 bases at V and 4 bases at J, with 10 bases in the middle. This CDR3 is built from 13 residues. Germline-derived CDR1 and CDR2 are MNHEY and SVGAGI. The CDR3 reads CASTRPFTGELFF. In DNA form, the CDR3 reads TGTGCCAGCACTCGCCCATTCACCGGGGAGCTGTTTTTT.

This chain joins TRBV4-1 and TRBJ2-1; 8 nucleotides line up with TRBD2. CDR1 is MGHRA, CDR2 YSYEKL, per germline. Trimming at V came to 3 bases and at J to 6 bases, leaving 13 bases not matched to a gene. The CDR3 extends over 17 amino acids. CDR3 DNA sequence: TGCGCCAGCAGCCAGGGAACACTCTCCGGGACTAGCAATGAGCAGTTCTTC. Its translation is CASSQGTLSGTSNEQFF.

CDR3 bases: TGTGCCAGCAGTCGTACCGGGACTAGCCTAATTGACAAAAACATTCAGTACTTC. This gives the protein CASSRTGTSLIDKNIQYF. This sequence joins TRBV6-2 or TRBV6-3 and TRBJ2-4; 9 bases align to TRBD2. CDR1 and CDR2 (germline): MNHEY, SVGEGT. V was clipped by 5 bases and J by 3 bases; unmatched bases: 14. The CDR3 is made up of 18 amino acids.

This clonotype was counted only a few times. The V gene is TRBV27, the J gene TRBJ2-7; perhaps TRBD1 as D (6 bases). With 9 bases removed from V and 2 bases from J, the gap between germline ends came to 17 bases. Germline lookup yields CDR1 MNHEY and CDR2 SMNVEV (reference sequence). This CDR3 contains 14 residues. In DNA, the CDR3 is TGTGCCAGTATAAGCCGGGACAAGCCCTACGAGCAGTACTTC. This translates into CASISRDKPYEQYF.

The rearrangement joins TRBV9 to TRBJ2-7; D is uncertain. CDR3 size: 15 residues. CDR1 is SGDLS, CDR2 YYNGEE, per germline. The V and J ends lost 0 bases and 0 bases respectively, with 10 bases between them. The DNA of the CDR3 is TGTGCCAGCAGCGTAGCGGGTACAAGCTCCTACGAGCAGTACTTC. This sequence encodes CASSVAGTSSYEQYF.

This clonotype was recorded a few times. The gene calls are TRBV6-2 or TRBV6-3 and TRBJ1-2; D is undetermined. CDR1 is MNHEY and CDR2 is SVGEGT in the germline V gene. This CDR3 has 13 amino acids. Trimming pared 0 bases from V and 8 bases from J, leaving 10 bases between. CDR3 protein: CASSYSLVQGYTF. DNA of the CDR3: TGTGCCAGCAGTTACTCTCTGGTACAGGGCTACACCTTC.

This clonotype appeared many times. CDR3 in DNA: TGTGCCAGCAGCCTTCATCCCGGAACAGGGAACTACGAGCAGTACGTC. Its protein is CASSLHPGTGNYEQYV. This chain connects TRBV6-6 to TRBJ2-7; D perhaps matches TRBD1 (6 bases). This CDR3 is 16 amino acids long. The V end was cut by 6 bases, the J end by 3 bases, with 21 bases between. The germline gives CDR1 MNHNY, CDR2 SVGAGI (reference sequence).

This clonotype was observed many times. The CDR3 region has the DNA TGTGCCAGCAGCTTAGAGGGGCAGTACCAAGAGACCCAGTACTTC. Protein sequence: CASSLEGQYQETQYF. V and J are TRBV7-9 and TRBJ2-5; TRBD1 is a possible D gene (5 bases). CDR3 length equals 15 residues. CDR1 and CDR2 (germline): SEHNR, FQNEAQ (reference sequence). The V end was cut by 1 base, the J end by 0 bases, with 9 bases between.

This chain connects TRBV5-1 to TRBJ1-5; no clear D gene. Germline CDR1 and CDR2: SGHRS and YFSETQ. The length of the CDR3 is 16 residues. V shed 0 bases and J shed 2 bases, with 12 bases lying between them. CDR3 sequence (DNA): TGCGCCAGCAGCTTGGGGTCCCCTCGAGGCAATCAGCCCCAGCATTTT. This gives the protein CASSLGSPRGNQPQHF.

As for this clonotype: A single base separates this from a much larger clone, so it may be a read error. CDR3 residues: CASSQRGTGNIKYF. CDR3 sequence (DNA): TGTGCCAGCAGCCAAAGGGGGACAGGCAACATTAAGTACTTC. V usage is TRBV7-2 and J usage is TRBJ2-4; 8 bases align to TRBD1. CDR3 length equals 14 residues. CDR1 is SGHTA, CDR2 FQGNSA, per germline.

This CDR3 reads CASSLGTYQETQYF. Written as DNA, the CDR3 is TGCGCCAGCAGCTTGGGGACCTACCAAGAGACCCAGTACTTC. The chain has TRBV5-1 and TRBJ2-5, with D unclear. Germline V gives CDR1 SGHRS, CDR2 YFSETQ. V gave up 0 bases and J gave up 0 bases, with 6 bases separating them. The CDR3 loop spans 14 amino acids. Full variable domain (remainder filled in from reference TRBV5-1 and TRBJ2-5): KAGVTQTPRYLIKTRGQQVTLSCSPISGHRSVSWYQQTPGQGLQFLFEYFSETQRNKGNFPGRFSGRQFSNSRSEMNVSTLELGDSALYLCASSLGTYQETQYFGPGTRLLVL.

V and J are TRBV12-3 or TRBV12-4 and TRBJ2-5; 8 bases align to TRBD2. With 6 bases clipped from V and 5 bases from J, the junction kept 11 bases outside the gene matches. The CDR3 has 15 amino acids. In DNA form, the CDR3 reads TGTGCCAGCAGGGGGAAGCGGGGGAGCTGGGAGACCCAGTACTTC. Translating it yields CASRGKRGSWETQYF.

The V and J genes are TRBV12-3 or TRBV12-4 and TRBJ2-5; 11 bases match TRBD1. CDR3 size: 15 residues. J gave up 5 bases and V 3 bases, and 5 bases lay outside the gene matches. DNA for the CDR3: TGTGCCAGCAGTTTGGGGACAGGGGGGATGGAGACCCAGTACTTC. Its protein product is CASSLGTGGMETQYF.

The chain has TRBV5-6 and TRBJ1-1; no clear D. Trimming took off 6 bases at V and 1 base at J, with 7 bases between the two ends. The CDR3 has 12 residues. The germline CDR1 and CDR2 sequences are SGHDT and YYEEEE. CDR3 DNA sequence: TGTGCCAGCACGACAAAGAACACTGAAGCTTTCTTT. Translating it yields CASTTKNTEAFF.